This TCR beta chain was recorded in a study of control samples from healthy donors and cancer patients. The CDR3 has 14 residues. Germline loops: CDR1 SGHAT, CDR2 FQNNGV. Losses at the gene ends were 7 bases for V and 3 bases for J; bases not matched to a gene: 8. Using immunoSEQ multiplex PCR, the repertoire was profiled, and TCRdb retains in-frame clones only, with some absent. The table includes roughly 190,000 clones, about nine tenths detected once. The sequenced material came from blood. This chain connects TRBV11-2 to TRBJ2-7; 8 bases map to TRBD2. The source is a woman between 25 and 40 years old in good health. The CDR3 coding sequence is TGTGCCAGCACCCCCTACGCGGGGGGCTACGAGCAGTACTTC. Protein: CASTPYAGGYEQYF.